Following are 13 T cell receptor beta chains from one sample sequenced in a study of cytomegalovirus exposure and HLA in healthy donors. 13 Jbeta primers and 60 Vbeta primers were used for the PCR. Assay: immunoSEQ multiplex PCR; the TCRdb copy retains only in-frame clones and omits some. The sample carries 110,000 or so clones, 70% to 80% recorded once. Sequencing used PBMCs. Receptors originate from a woman in her twenties or thirties in good health and CMV-seropositive.

The rearrangement links TRBV5-1 to TRBJ1-2; D possibly corresponds to TRBD1 (5 bases). In germline, CDR1 is SGHRS, CDR2 YFSETQ. This CDR3 contains 14 residues. Trimming left V 0 bases short and J 4 bases short, with 10 bases between. The CDR3 region is CASSLESGPYGYTF. The CDR3 DNA reads TGCGCCAGCAGCTTGGAATCAGGGCCCTATGGCTACACCTTC.

This clone was counted only a few times. This same CDR3 is encoded by further DNA sequences in the sample. This sequence joins TRBV6-5 and TRBJ1-6, with TRBD1 matching 7 bases. The CDR3 contains 13 residues. The germline CDR1 and CDR2 sequences are MNHEY and SVGAGI. With 8 bases clipped from V and 10 bases from J, the junction kept 8 bases outside the gene matches. In DNA form, the CDR3 reads TGTGCCAGCGGTGACAGGGTCAACTCACCCCTCCACTTT. Encoded protein: CASGDRVNSPLHF.

The chain links TRBV19 to TRBJ1-1; 7 bases line up with TRBD1. Germline lookup yields CDR1 LNHDA and CDR2 SQIVND (reference sequence). J gave up 1 base and V 6 bases, and 2 bases lay outside the gene matches. The CDR3 totals 13 residues. This CDR3 reads CASSDRENTEAFF. The DNA of the CDR3 is TGTGCCAGTAGCGACAGGGAGAACACTGAAGCTTTCTTT. Filled out from reference TRBV19 and TRBJ1-1, the complete variable domain reads DGGITQSPKYLFRKEGQNVTLSCEQNLNHDAMYWYRQDPGQGLRLIYYSQIVNDFQKGDIAEGYSVSREKKESFPLTVTSAQKNPTAFYLCASSDRENTEAFFGQGTRLTVV.

This chain links TRBV4-1 with TRBJ2-1; D gene ambiguous. CDR1 MGHRA and CDR2 YSYEKL come from the germline V gene. V was clipped by 2 bases and J by 2 bases, with 7 bases between them. The length of the CDR3 is 14 residues. The CDR3: CASSQRVTYNEQFF. Here the CDR3 DNA reads TGCGCCAGCAGCCAACGGGTCACCTACAATGAGCAGTTCTTC.

This clone was seen a few times. The chain couples TRBV6-6 to TRBJ1-1; 7 positions agree with TRBD1. The CDR3 consists of 14 residues. Germline assignment: CDR1 MNHNY and CDR2 SVGAGI (reference sequence). V gave up 7 bases and J gave up 0 bases; unmatched junction bases: 5. The CDR3 bases are TGTGCCAGCATTCCGGGACAGATGAACACTGAAGCTTTCTTT. This gives the protein CASIPGQMNTEAFF.

The chain couples TRBV2 to TRBJ1-1; D gene ambiguous. The V end lost 6 bases, the J end lost 0 bases, and 8 bases lay between the germline ends. Germline V gene data show CDR1 as SNHLY and CDR2 as FYNNEI. CDR3 length: 13 amino acids. The CDR3 coding sequence is TGTGCCAGCAGCTACCCGCTGAACACTGAAGCTTTCTTT. As protein: CASSYPLNTEAFF.

This chain uses TRBV13 with TRBJ2-3; weak D call: TRBD1 (6 bases). V shed 4 bases and J shed 2 bases, with 10 bases lying between them. The CDR3 consists of 14 residues. CDR1 is PRHDT, CDR2 FYEKMQ, per germline (reference sequence). CDR3 sequence: CASSWRTVTDTQYF. CDR3 nucleotide sequence: TGTGCCAGCAGCTGGCGGACAGTCACAGATACGCAGTATTTT.

The CDR3 nucleotides read TGCGCCAGCAGTGGTTCGAGGGCGGGAGAGCAGTACTTC. Amino acids: CASSGSRAGEQYF. The chain joins TRBV10-1 to TRBJ2-7; maybe TRBD2 (6 bases). The V end was cut by 4 bases, the J end by 7 bases, with 14 bases between. Germline V gene sequence: CDR1 WNHNN, CDR2 SYGVQD (reference sequence). The CDR3 length is 13 residues.

Only one count was recorded for this clone. V usage is TRBV5-6 and J usage is TRBJ2-1; tentatively, D is TRBD1 (6 bases). With 2 bases removed from V and 5 bases from J, the gap between germline ends came to 11 bases. The CDR3 length is 14 residues. CDR1 and CDR2 from the germline V gene are SGHDT and YYEEEE. The CDR3 DNA sequence: TGTGCCAGCAGCTTCCCGGGACAACACAATGAGCAGTTCTTC. Translation gives CASSFPGQHNEQFF.

The chain joins TRBV7-9 to TRBJ2-5, with 10 bases that match TRBD2. The CDR3 has 14 amino acids. V was clipped by 2 bases and J by 5 bases; unmatched bases: 2. In germline, CDR1 is SEHNR, CDR2 FQNEAQ (reference sequence). CDR3 amino acids: CASSLLAGDETQYF. The CDR3 bases are TGTGCCAGCAGCTTACTAGCGGGGGACGAGACCCAGTACTTC. The variable domain in full, completed from reference TRBV7-9 and TRBJ2-5, reads DTGVSQNPRHKITKRGQNVTFRCDPISEHNRLYWYRQTLGQGPEFLTYFQNEAQLEKSRLLSDRFSAERPKGSFSTLEIQRTEQGDSAMYLCASSLLAGDETQYFGPGTRLLVL.

The rearrangement joins TRBV30 to TRBJ1-3, with 7 bases matching TRBD1. Germline V gene lookup returns CDR1 GTSNPN and CDR2 SVGIG (reference sequence). Trimming at V came to 4 bases and at J to 0 bases, leaving 9 bases not matched to a gene. This CDR3 spans 16 amino acids. The CDR3 nucleotides read TGTGCCTGGACCCCCGAGGACAGGCCCTCTGGAAACACCATATATTTT. It specifies CAWTPEDRPSGNTIYF.

This clone was detected only a few times. V gene TRBV5-1 combines with J gene TRBJ2-3; no clear D gene. The CDR3 is 16 amino acids. V was pared by 2 bases and J by 2 bases, with 15 bases between. Germline assignment: CDR1 SGHRS and CDR2 YFSETQ. The CDR3 nucleotides are TGCGCCAGCAGCTTTCCTCGGTTTGAAGCCACAGATACGCAGTATTTT. This translates into CASSFPRFEATDTQYF.

This chain uses TRBV2 with TRBJ1-4; TRBD1 might be the D (5 bases). There are 13 residues in the CDR3. Germline V gene sequence: CDR1 SNHLY, CDR2 FYNNEI. Trimming took 7 bases from V and 7 from J, leaving 13 bases between them. CDR3 loop: CASKGQGVEKLFF. The CDR3 DNA sequence: TGTGCCAGCAAGGGGCAGGGTGTTGAAAAACTGTTTTTT.